One sample yielded the 3 T cell receptor beta chains listed below, sequenced in a study of response to subunit inactivated influenza vaccine. TCRdb redid the calling of the RT-PCR reads with MiXCR, one entry per CDR3 protein. The table shows approximately 480,000 distinct CDR3 sequences, with approximately 11% occurring only once. Sequences were derived from PBMCs from blood, sampled 45 days after vaccination. These receptor sequences come from a man aged 50 to 59 who received an inactivated influenza vaccine.

Only a few counts were recorded for this clonotype. This chain joins TRBV5-1 and TRBJ2-7; D unresolved. Germline V gene data show CDR1 as SGHRS and CDR2 as YFSETQ. Trimming removed 5 bases from V and 2 bases from J, with 11 bases in between. This CDR3 spans 13 amino acids. As DNA, the CDR3 is TGCGCCAGCAGGGCCCTCCAAACCTACGAGCAGTACTTC. Amino acids: CASRALQTYEQYF.

Ten or more counts support this clonotype. In DNA, the CDR3 is TGTGCCAGCCGCGAGGAGCCAGCGGGGGCCTACAATGAGCAGTTCTTC. It translates to CASREEPAGAYNEQFF. The genes are TRBV6-1 and TRBJ2-1, with 8 bases aligning to TRBD2. Trimming removed 8 bases from V and 2 bases from J; junction bases left unmatched: 11. Germline assignment: CDR1 MNHNS and CDR2 SASEGT. The CDR3 is 16 residues long.

The rearrangement uses TRBV18 and TRBJ1-1, with D possibly TRBD1 on 5 matching bases. In germline, CDR1 is KGHSH, CDR2 LQKENI. CDR3 size: 17 residues. Trimming pared 3 bases from V and 0 bases from J, leaving 17 bases between. DNA of the CDR3: TGTGCCAGCTCACCGTCGCAGGGCAGGTCGATGAACACTGAAGCTTTCTTT. Protein product: CASSPSQGRSMNTEAFF.